The 14 T cell receptor beta chains listed next were all sequenced from one sample in a study of cytomegalovirus exposure and HLA in healthy donors. It was with 60 Vbeta and 13 Jbeta primers that the PCR ran. TCRdb's copy holds only in-frame clones and misses some; the assay was immunoSEQ multiplex PCR. The repertoire includes more than 150,000 clones, roughly 83% of them detected once, and 0.38% sits in the top ten. Sequenced material: PBMCs. These receptors were taken from a boy aged 2 to 10 in good health and CMV-seronegative.

The chain is built from TRBV4-2 and TRBJ2-7; 7 bases are a match to TRBD1. V trimming: 4 bases; J trimming: 3 bases; junction bases outside the gene matches: 9. This CDR3 region has 15 residues. CDR1 LGHNA and CDR2 YNFKEQ come from the germline V gene. The CDR3 nucleotides are TGTGCCAGCAGCCTAAGGGCACAGGGGCACTACGAGCAGTACTTC. It encodes CASSLRAQGHYEQYF.

V is TRBV6-5 and J is TRBJ2-1; 11 nucleotides line up with TRBD2. Germline trimming cut 5 bases from V and 5 bases from J; bases unmatched to any gene: 5. Germline CDR1 reads MNHEY; CDR2 reads SVGAGI. CDR3 size: 15 residues. The CDR3 DNA is TGTGCCAGCAGTCGTTCGACTAGCGGGGACAATGAGCAGTTCTTC. It is translated as CASSRSTSGDNEQFF.

The J gene is TRBJ2-7, the V gene TRBV5-6; 8 positions match TRBD2. The V gene end was trimmed by 4 bases and the J gene end by 0 bases; junction bases not matched to a gene: 15. The CDR3 has 18 amino acids. Germline loops: CDR1 SGHDT, CDR2 YYEEEE. Here the CDR3 reads CASSLIFGGDYPSYEQYF. DNA of the CDR3: TGTGCCAGCAGCCTGATATTCGGGGGGGACTACCCCTCCTACGAGCAGTACTTC.

This CDR3 reads CASSQWRGASYEQYF. In DNA form, the CDR3 reads TGTGCCAGCAGCCAATGGAGAGGCGCCAGCTACGAGCAGTACTTC. The chain recombines TRBV4-2 with TRBJ2-7; the D is unclear. In germline, CDR1 is LGHNA, CDR2 YNFKEQ. Deletions cut 2 bases from V and 3 bases from J, with 14 bases between. CDR3 length: 15 residues.

The V gene is TRBV27, the J gene TRBJ2-1; D is possibly TRBD2 (5 bases). The V end lost 6 bases, the J end lost 5 bases, and 17 bases lay between the germline ends. The CDR3 has 15 residues. CDR1 and CDR2 from the germline V gene are MNHEY and SMNVEV (reference sequence). The CDR3 sequence is CASSPDWPFHNEQFF. The DNA for the CDR3 is TGTGCCAGCAGCCCGGACTGGCCTTTCCACAATGAGCAGTTCTTC.

This clone appeared once. The rearrangement links TRBV28 to TRBJ2-1, with 9 positions matching TRBD2. This CDR3 has 15 amino acids. Germline loops: CDR1 MDHEN, CDR2 SYDVKM. V gave up 1 base and J gave up 7 bases; unmatched junction bases: 5. CDR3 protein: CASSLLAGERNEQFF. The CDR3 bases are TGTGCCAGCAGTTTATTAGCGGGAGAGAGAAATGAGCAGTTCTTC.

This clone appeared once. The rearrangement links TRBV5-1 to TRBJ1-4; D remains ambiguous. The CDR3 consists of 14 residues. Per the germline V gene, CDR1 is SGHRS and CDR2 is YFSETQ. The ends were cut back, 2 bases at V and 3 bases at J, with 8 bases in the middle. The CDR3 spells CASSFADPNEKLFF. Here the CDR3 DNA reads TGCGCCAGCAGCTTCGCAGATCCTAATGAAAAACTGTTTTTT. Together with reference TRBV5-1 and TRBJ1-4, the CDR3 gives the full variable domain: KAGVTQTPRYLIKTRGQQVTLSCSPISGHRSVSWYQQTPGQGLQFLFEYFSETQRNKGNFPGRFSGRQFSNSRSEMNVSTLELGDSALYLCASSFADPNEKLFFGSGTQLSVL.

The gene calls are TRBV6-6 and TRBJ1-1; D is perhaps TRBD1 (5 bases). V lost 5 bases to trimming and J lost 0 bases, with 13 bases between them. Germline V CDR1 and CDR2: MNHNY, SVGAGI (reference sequence). The CDR3 has 15 amino acids. The CDR3 nucleotides read TGTGCCAGCAGTCCTCGACAGAAAATGAACACTGAAGCTTTCTTT. Protein sequence: CASSPRQKMNTEAFF.

The table lists this clone with a count of one. The chain recombines TRBV30 with TRBJ1-2; no clear D. V was clipped by 5 bases and J by 1 base, with 17 bases between them. This CDR3 region has 15 residues. Germline CDR1 and CDR2: GTSNPN and SVGIG (reference sequence). Here the CDR3 DNA reads TGTGCCTGGCGGGATGGGCAGCCGGGTAACTATGGCTACACCTTC. Residues: CAWRDGQPGNYGYTF. Supplemented by reference TRBV30 and TRBJ1-2, the full variable domain reads SQTIHQWPATLVQPVGSPLSLECTVEGTSNPNLYWYRQAAGRGLQLLFYSVGIGQISSEVPQNLSASRPQDRQFILSSKKLLLSDSGFYLCAWRDGQPGNYGYTFGSGTRLTVV.

The chain couples TRBV12-5 to TRBJ1-1, with D possibly being TRBD1 (6 bases). There are 16 residues in the CDR3. Trimming pared 2 bases from V and 5 bases from J, leaving 18 bases between. Per germline, CDR1 LGHNT and CDR2 FRNRAP. DNA for the CDR3: TGTGCTAGTGGTTTGTCACCGGGACAAGGGGTTACTGAAGCTTTCTTT. It translates to CASGLSPGQGVTEAFF.

The chain recombines TRBV6-5 with TRBJ2-7; 7 positions match TRBD2. The CDR3 has 11 amino acids. V gave up 7 bases and J gave up 4 bases; unmatched junction bases: 1. The germline CDR1 and CDR2 sequences are MNHEY and SVGAGI. CDR3 residues: CASTSGYEQYF. In DNA form, the CDR3 reads TGTGCCAGCACTAGCGGTTACGAGCAGTACTTC.

V usage is TRBV5-1 and J usage is TRBJ1-2; D is perhaps TRBD1 (5 bases). The V end was cut by 2 bases, the J end by 0 bases, with 11 bases between. CDR3 length: 15 residues. Germline V lookup: CDR1 SGHRS, CDR2 YFSETQ. This CDR3 reads CASSLTGDPNYGYTF. The CDR3 nucleotides are TGCGCCAGCAGCTTAACAGGAGACCCTAACTATGGCTACACCTTC.

The chain couples TRBV27 to TRBJ1-2; 9 nucleotides agree with TRBD1. With V trimmed by 5 bases and J by 4 bases, 5 bases remained unmatched. This CDR3 region has 14 residues. The germline gives CDR1 MNHEY, CDR2 SMNVEV (reference sequence). The chain's CDR3 is CASSPGTGFYGYTF. The CDR3, as DNA: TGTGCCAGCAGTCCCGGGACAGGGTTCTATGGCTACACCTTC.

The chain employs TRBV11-1 and TRBJ1-1; possible D gene TRBD1, 5 bases. This CDR3 contains 14 residues. V was clipped by 5 bases and J by 4 bases, with 14 bases between them. Germline values: CDR1 SGHAT, CDR2 FQDESV (reference sequence). The CDR3, as DNA: TGTGCCAGCAGCCCGAGGGGAGGGATCACTGAAGCTTTCTTT. Protein sequence: CASSPRGGITEAFF. Full variable domain (rest looked up from reference TRBV11-1 and TRBJ1-1): EAEVAQSPRYKITEKSQAVAFWCDPISGHATLYWYRQILGQGPELLVQFQDESVVDDSQLPKDRFSAERLKGVDSTLKIQPAELGDSAMYLCASSPRGGITEAFFGQGTRLTVV.